The 22 T cell receptor beta chains given below trace back to one sample, sequenced in a study of T cells expressing NK-cell markers. TCRdb processed the 5' RACE reads again and assigns one entry to each CDR3 protein, with no DNA. There are over 150,000 distinct CDR3 sequences in the sample, with 37% held by the top ten. Input material: blood T cells: a sorted CD56 or NKG2C T cell subset, CD4+ or CD8+ T cells, or bulk PBMC T cells (not recorded which). Source of these receptors: a woman aged 45-60 years in good health.

The chain links TRBV24-1 to TRBJ2-5. The germline V gene has CDR1 KGHDR and CDR2 SFDVKD. The CDR3 spans 14 residues. The CDR3 loop reads CATTNLFQRALQYF.

This rearrangement joins TRBV30 to TRBJ2-1; TCRdb selects TRBD2, and the lack of DNA leaves this call unchecked. The CDR3 loop spans 15 amino acids. Germline loops: CDR1 GTSNPN, CDR2 SVGIG (reference sequence). CDR3 residues: CAWSIGTSVNNEQFF.

The chain employs TRBV25-1 and TRBJ2-1. Per germline, CDR1 MGHDK and CDR2 SYGVNS. CDR3 length: 14 amino acids. CDR3 amino acids: CASTTGSSYNEQFF.

The chain employs TRBV19 and TRBJ2-1. CDR3 length: 12 residues. CDR1 and CDR2 from the germline V gene are LNHDA and SQIVND (reference sequence). The CDR3 reads CASSIGFDEQFF. The full variable domain, completed using reference TRBV19 and TRBJ2-1, is DGGITQSPKYLFRKEGQNVTLSCEQNLNHDAMYWYRQDPGQGLRLIYYSQIVNDFQKGDIAEGYSVSREKKESFPLTVTSAQKNPTAFYLCASSIGFDEQFFGPGTRLTVL.

The rearrangement links TRBV7-3 to TRBJ2-1; absent DNA, TCRdb's TRBD2 call cannot be checked. Looked up from germline, CDR1 is SGHTA and CDR2 is FQGTGA. The CDR3 length is 13 residues. The CDR3 sequence: CASSGPGDNEQFF.

The chain carries TRBV12-3 or TRBV12-4 and TRBJ2-5; lacking DNA, the TRBD1 call made by TCRdb goes unchecked. CDR3 length: 13 amino acids. CDR3 sequence: CASSPGGFRVQYF.

The V call is TRBV24-1, the J call TRBJ2-1; TCRdb proposes TRBD1, but this gene call is untestable without DNA. CDR3 length: 12 amino acids. Germline V gene lookup returns CDR1 KGHDR and CDR2 SFDVKD. CDR3 protein: CATSWGGNEQFF.

The chain recombines TRBV20-1 with TRBJ2-1; with no DNA, the TCRdb D assignment of TRBD1 cannot be verified. Germline loops: CDR1 DFQATT, CDR2 SNEGSKA (reference sequence). This CDR3 is built from 12 residues. Here the CDR3 reads CSAPGQFNEQFF.

The CDR3 reads CATSVSDYEQYF. This chain links TRBV24-1 with TRBJ2-7. CDR1 is KGHDR and CDR2 is SFDVKD in the germline V gene. CDR3 length: 12 residues.

The V call is TRBV12-3 or TRBV12-4, the J call TRBJ2-5; TCRdb selects TRBD1, and the lack of DNA leaves this call unchecked. The CDR3 sequence is 12 residues long. Here the CDR3 reads CATRTGQETQYF.

The chain has TRBV29-1 and TRBJ2-5; TCRdb indicates TRBD2, and absent DNA this call remains unverified. Germline V lookup: CDR1 SQVTM, CDR2 ANQGSEA. CDR3 length: 14 residues. The CDR3: CSVDLRERQETQYF.

This chain connects TRBV5-6 to TRBJ1-5. The CDR3 is made up of 13 amino acids. CDR1 SGHDT and CDR2 YYEEEE come from the germline V gene. CDR3 protein: CASSLGAAQPQHF.

The chain recombines TRBV30 with TRBJ2-7; the TRBD1 assignment by TCRdb is unverifiable without DNA. CDR1 GTSNPN and CDR2 SVGIG come from the germline V gene (reference sequence). The CDR3 runs 15 residues. CDR3 loop: CAWSVPSGARDEQYF.

The gene calls are TRBV14 and TRBJ2-2; TCRdb returns TRBD2, unconfirmable since there is no DNA. This CDR3 has 16 residues. CDR1 is SGHDN and CDR2 is FVKESK in the germline V gene. CDR3 residues: CASSQWAGVTTGELFF.

V usage is TRBV27 and J usage is TRBJ1-3; TCRdb outputs TRBD1, but without DNA this stays unchecked. CDR1 is MNHEY and CDR2 is SMNVEV in the germline V gene (reference sequence). CDR3 length: 14 residues. CDR3 amino acids: CASSPSTGGNTIYF.

The chain carries TRBV4-1 and TRBJ2-1; the TRBD2 assignment by TCRdb is unverifiable without DNA. Per germline, CDR1 MGHRA and CDR2 YSYEKL. The CDR3 runs 13 residues. CDR3: CASSQVGGPEQFF.

The chain carries TRBV10-3 and TRBJ2-2; the TRBD1 assignment by TCRdb is unverifiable without DNA. CDR1 is ENHRY, CDR2 SYGVKD, per germline. The CDR3 sequence is 12 residues long. CDR3: CAAGQNTGELFF.

The genes are TRBV11-1 and TRBJ2-2; no DNA is available, so the TRBD2 call from TCRdb remains unchecked. Germline V gene data show CDR1 as SGHAT and CDR2 as FQDESV (reference sequence). The length of the CDR3 is 15 residues. The CDR3 protein is CASTKLADNTGELFF.

The chain uses TRBV6-5 and TRBJ1-5; with no DNA, the TCRdb D assignment of TRBD1 cannot be verified. From germline, CDR1 is MNHEY and CDR2 SVGAGI. This CDR3 spans 15 amino acids. The CDR3 is CASSYSMMGGQPQHF.

The V gene is TRBV19, the J gene TRBJ2-7; the TRBD1 assignment by TCRdb is unverifiable without DNA. The CDR3 extends over 14 amino acids. Germline CDR1 and CDR2: LNHDA and SQIVND (reference sequence). CDR3 region: CASSIFGTGNEQYF.

This clonotype is called medium-sized based on its frequency. The rearrangement links TRBV7-8 to TRBJ2-1; the D call of TRBD2 rests on TCRdb alone, since no DNA is present to check it. There are 14 residues in the CDR3. Germline assignment: CDR1 SGHVS and CDR2 FQNEAQ. The CDR3 region is CASSLTSGAHEQFF.

This sequence joins TRBV16 and TRBJ1-1. This CDR3 contains 14 residues. CDR1 and CDR2 (germline): KGHSY, FQNENV. CDR3 protein: CASSATLANTEAFF.